What follows are 18 T cell receptor beta chains derived from one specimen sequenced in a study of cytomegalovirus exposure and HLA in healthy donors. Data came from immunoSEQ multiplex PCR; TCRdb stores just in-frame clones and leaves some out. The sample lists roughly 140,000 clones; around 88% were seen once. The sample was PBMCs. The receptors were gathered from a woman aged 18-30 years in good health and CMV-seropositive.

This clone was picked up a small number of times. The chain has TRBV19 and TRBJ1-1; D gene unclear. V was trimmed by 7 bases and J by 3 bases, leaving 15 bases between them. This CDR3 region has 14 residues. CDR1 is LNHDA and CDR2 is SQIVND in the germline V gene (reference sequence). The CDR3 DNA is TGTGCCAGTACCACAGTAGGTGCGTACACTGAAGCTTTCTTT. Translation gives CASTTVGAYTEAFF.

This chain joins TRBV10-3 and TRBJ1-1; TRBD1 is a possible D gene (5 bases). Germline V gene lookup returns CDR1 ENHRY and CDR2 SYGVKD. V lost 5 bases and J lost 1, with 8 bases in between. The CDR3 has 13 residues. The CDR3 DNA reads TGTGCCATCAGTTACGACAGGAACACTGAAGCTTTCTTT. This encodes CAISYDRNTEAFF.

V and J are TRBV7-9 and TRBJ1-2; 11 bases line up with TRBD1. Germline-derived CDR1 and CDR2 are SEHNR and FQNEAQ (reference sequence). V gave up 4 bases and J gave up 2 bases; unmatched junction bases: 6. CDR3 length equals 16 residues. CDR3 sequence: CASSYTDRGLNYGYTF. CDR3 coding DNA: TGTGCCAGCAGCTACACGGACAGGGGGCTCAACTATGGCTACACCTTC.

The V and J genes are TRBV6-6 and TRBJ1-5; 7 bases are a match to TRBD1. After removal of 2 bases from V and 3 bases from J, the junction contained 4 bases not matched to a gene. CDR3 length equals 15 residues. The germline V gene has CDR1 MNHNY and CDR2 SVGAGI (reference sequence). Here the CDR3 reads CASSYAGQSNQPQHF. DNA for the CDR3: TGTGCCAGCAGTTACGCGGGACAGTCCAATCAGCCCCAGCATTTT.

This chain connects TRBV11-2 to TRBJ2-1; TRBD2 agrees at 9 bases. CDR3 length equals 14 residues. V lost 5 bases, J lost 13 bases, and 12 bases stayed unmatched. The germline gives CDR1 SGHAT, CDR2 FQNNGV. CDR3 DNA: TGTGCCAGCAGCACCCCTCAGAGCGGGGGGAAACAGTTCTTC. As protein: CASSTPQSGGKQFF.

This sequence joins TRBV29-1 and TRBJ2-7; 11 bases map to TRBD2. The CDR3 loop spans 14 amino acids. Germline V CDR1 and CDR2: SQVTM, ANQGSEA. The junction had 11 bases not matched to a gene; V was cut back by 4 bases and J by 9 bases. As DNA, the CDR3 is TGCAGCGTTGGATATACTAGCGGGAGCCAAGTGCAGTACTTC. As protein: CSVGYTSGSQVQYF.

J is TRBJ2-3 and V is TRBV2; 13 positions match TRBD2. The CDR3 covers 17 residues. CDR1 SNHLY and CDR2 FYNNEI come from the germline V gene. The V gene end was trimmed by 1 base and the J gene end by 3 bases; junction bases not matched to a gene: 4. This chain's CDR3 is CASSEVQLAGGTDTQYF. In DNA form, the CDR3 reads TGTGCCAGCAGTGAAGTGCAACTAGCGGGAGGGACAGATACGCAGTATTTT.

V usage is TRBV19 and J usage is TRBJ2-1, with TRBD1 matching 9 bases. The CDR3 has 15 residues. Germline-derived CDR1 and CDR2 are LNHDA and SQIVND (reference sequence). V lost 2 bases, J lost 7 bases, and 6 bases stayed unmatched. CDR3 DNA: TGTGCCAGTAGTATAACGGGACAGGGCGGTAATGAGCAGTTCTTC. Residues: CASSITGQGGNEQFF.

The chain joins TRBV19 to TRBJ1-5; no reliable D call. The V gene lost 7 bases and the J gene lost 0 bases, with 7 bases spanning the gap. This CDR3 contains 13 residues. Per germline, CDR1 LNHDA and CDR2 SQIVND (reference sequence). The CDR3 reads CASTVVSNQPQHF. The CDR3, as DNA: TGTGCCAGTACGGTGGTTAGCAATCAGCCCCAGCATTTT. Full variable domain (rest looked up from reference TRBV19 and TRBJ1-5): DGGITQSPKYLFRKEGQNVTLSCEQNLNHDAMYWYRQDPGQGLRLIYYSQIVNDFQKGDIAEGYSVSREKKESFPLTVTSAQKNPTAFYLCASTVVSNQPQHFGDGTRLSIL.

The chain recombines TRBV30 with TRBJ1-6; the D is unclear. This CDR3 is built from 15 residues. Germline CDR1 is GTSNPN and CDR2 is SVGIG (reference sequence). Trimming cost V 0 bases and J 9 bases, with 15 bases left between them. The CDR3 protein is CAWSVKSGNTSPLHF. DNA of the CDR3: TGTGCCTGGAGTGTTAAAAGTGGCAATACTTCACCCCTCCACTTT.

The chain joins TRBV28 to TRBJ1-5, with TRBD1 matching over 7 bases. Germline V gene data show CDR1 as MDHEN and CDR2 as SYDVKM. With 5 bases clipped from V and 4 bases from J, the junction kept 5 bases outside the gene matches. This CDR3 has 14 residues. The DNA of the CDR3 is TGTGCCAGCAGTCCGACAGGGATTAATCAGCCCCAGCATTTT. Its protein is CASSPTGINQPQHF.

The chain has TRBV19 and TRBJ2-1; no clear D gene. The CDR3 runs 10 residues. The V end lost 8 bases, the J end lost 6 bases, and 5 bases lay between the germline ends. CDR1 and CDR2 from the germline V gene are LNHDA and SQIVND (reference sequence). In nucleotides, the CDR3 is TGTGCCAGTGGCTTCAATGAGCAGTTCTTC. This encodes CASGFNEQFF.

V and J are TRBV6-5 and TRBJ1-5; D perhaps matches TRBD1 (6 bases). This CDR3 has 14 residues. Germline V gene lookup returns CDR1 MNHEY and CDR2 SVGAGI. Trimming left V 0 bases short and J 9 bases short, with 12 bases between. CDR3 sequence: CASSYSGAAGPQHF. DNA of the CDR3: TGTGCCAGCAGTTACTCGGGGGCCGCTGGGCCCCAGCATTTT.

In its sample, this clone was seen once. CDR3 residues: CASSVGATGGPSNEQFF. The CDR3 DNA follows: TGTGCCAGCAGCGTAGGAGCAACGGGGGGGCCCAGCAATGAGCAGTTCTTC. The rearrangement links TRBV9 to TRBJ2-1; 8 bases are a match to TRBD2. V was clipped by 0 bases and J by 6 bases; unmatched bases: 11. There are 17 residues in the CDR3. Germline loops: CDR1 SGDLS, CDR2 YYNGEE.

The V gene is TRBV4-1, the J gene TRBJ1-1; weak D call: TRBD1 (5 bases). CDR1 is MGHRA and CDR2 is YSYEKL in the germline V gene. Deletions cut 4 bases from V and 1 base from J, with 13 bases between. This CDR3 region has 15 residues. In DNA form, the CDR3 reads TGCGCCAGCAGCCTTTACTCTCAGGGGAACACTGAAGCTTTCTTT. Translation: CASSLYSQGNTEAFF.

The chain carries TRBV5-6 and TRBJ2-5, with D possibly being TRBD1 (6 bases). Trimming shortened V by 6 bases and J by 6 bases, and 12 bases separated the two germline ends. Looked up from germline, CDR1 is SGHDT and CDR2 is YYEEEE. This CDR3 has 12 amino acids. In DNA, the CDR3 is TGTGCCAGCACCGCTCAGGGGAAGACCCAGTACTTC. This encodes CASTAQGKTQYF.

The genes are TRBV5-6 and TRBJ2-7; possible D gene TRBD1, 6 bases. This CDR3 spans 13 amino acids. Germline CDR1 SGHDT, CDR2 YYEEEE. Trimming cost V 3 bases and J 4 bases, with 11 bases left between them. The CDR3 region is CASSYSGAYEQYF. Here the CDR3 DNA reads TGTGCCAGCAGCTATTCAGGGGCTTACGAGCAGTACTTC.

This clone was recorded once. V gene TRBV28 combines with J gene TRBJ1-1; 8 bases agree with TRBD1. The CDR3 has 16 residues. Losses at the gene ends were 2 bases for V and 6 bases for J; bases not matched to a gene: 11. Germline values: CDR1 MDHEN, CDR2 SYDVKM. The CDR3: CASSLGDRPYQAEAFF. DNA for the CDR3: TGTGCCAGCAGTTTAGGGGACAGGCCTTATCAGGCTGAAGCTTTCTTT.